This TCR beta chain derives from a study of blood T cell repertoires in COVID-19. Study information: Sites in the United States, Italy and Spain provided acute and convalescent COVID-19 samples. Sources were T cells, B-cell-depleted T cells, or PBMCs; the material itself was cDNA or gDNA.

Sequencing used immunoSEQ multiplex PCR; TCRdb keeps in-frame clones, though not all of them. The sample contains about 190,000 clones, 70% to 90% of which appear only once. Germline loops: CDR1 SGDLS, CDR2 YYNGEE. V shed 3 bases and J shed 8 bases, with 18 bases lying between them. The CDR3 is 15 residues long. This TCR came from a woman aged 40 to 55 who had recovered from COVID-19. The chain links TRBV9 to TRBJ2-1, with TRBD1 as a possible D gene (7 bases). Sequenced input: peripheral blood. The CDR3 DNA is TGTGCCAGCAGCGGTCAGACAGGGAGGTGGGATGAGCAGTTCTTC. Amino acids: CASSGQTGRWDEQFF. The complete variable domain, with remaining parts taken from reference TRBV9 and TRBJ2-1, reads DSGVTQTPKHLITATGQRVTLRCSPRSGDLSVYWYQQSLDQGLQFLIQYYNGEERAKGNILERFSAQQFPDLHSELNLSSLELGDSALYFCASSGQTGRWDEQFFGPGTRLTVL.